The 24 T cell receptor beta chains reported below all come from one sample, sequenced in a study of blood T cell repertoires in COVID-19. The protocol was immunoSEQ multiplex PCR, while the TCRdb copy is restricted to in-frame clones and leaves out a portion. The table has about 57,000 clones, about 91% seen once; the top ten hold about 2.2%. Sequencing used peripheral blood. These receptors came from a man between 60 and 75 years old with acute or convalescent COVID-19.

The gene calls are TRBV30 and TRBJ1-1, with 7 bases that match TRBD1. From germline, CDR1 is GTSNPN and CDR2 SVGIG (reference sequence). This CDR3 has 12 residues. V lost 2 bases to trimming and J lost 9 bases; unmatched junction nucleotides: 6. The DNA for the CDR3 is TGTGCCTGGAGTTTCACGACAGGGCAAGCTTTCTTT. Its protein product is CAWSFTTGQAFF.

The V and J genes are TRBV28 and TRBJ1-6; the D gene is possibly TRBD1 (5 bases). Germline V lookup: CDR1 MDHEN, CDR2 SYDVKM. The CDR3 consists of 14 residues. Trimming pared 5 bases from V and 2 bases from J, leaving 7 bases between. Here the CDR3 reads CASSPTAYNSPLHF. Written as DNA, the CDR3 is TGTGCCAGCAGTCCGACAGCCTATAATTCACCCCTCCACTTT.

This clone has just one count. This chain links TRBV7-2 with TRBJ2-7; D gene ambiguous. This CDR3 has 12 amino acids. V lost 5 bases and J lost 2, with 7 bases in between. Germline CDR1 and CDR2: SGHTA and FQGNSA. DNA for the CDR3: TGTGCCAGCAGCGTTCATCCCTACGAGCAGTACTTC. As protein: CASSVHPYEQYF.

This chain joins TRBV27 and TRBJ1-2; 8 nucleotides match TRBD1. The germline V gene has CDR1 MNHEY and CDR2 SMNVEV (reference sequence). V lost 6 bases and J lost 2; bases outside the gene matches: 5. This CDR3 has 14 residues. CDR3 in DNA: TGTGCCAGCAGACGGACAGGGACCAACTATGGCTACACCTTC. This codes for CASRRTGTNYGYTF.

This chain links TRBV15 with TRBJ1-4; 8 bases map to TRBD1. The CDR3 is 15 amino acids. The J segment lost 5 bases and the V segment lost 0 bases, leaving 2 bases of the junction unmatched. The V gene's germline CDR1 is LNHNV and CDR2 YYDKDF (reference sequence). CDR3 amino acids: CATSRDRTGNEKLFF. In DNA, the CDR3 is TGTGCCACCAGCAGAGATCGGACAGGGAATGAAAAACTGTTTTTT. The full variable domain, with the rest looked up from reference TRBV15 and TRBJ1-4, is DAMVIQNPRYQVTQFGKPVTLSCSQTLNHNVMYWYQQKSSQAPKLLFHYYDKDFNNEADTPDNFQSRRPNTSFCFLDIRSPGLGDTAMYLCATSRDRTGNEKLFFGSGTQLSVL.

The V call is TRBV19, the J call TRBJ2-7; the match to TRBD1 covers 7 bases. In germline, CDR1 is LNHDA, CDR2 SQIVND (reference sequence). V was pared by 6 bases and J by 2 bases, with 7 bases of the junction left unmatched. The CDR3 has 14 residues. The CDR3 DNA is TGTGCCAGTAGCCTACAGGGGAAGGCCTACGAGCAGTACTTC. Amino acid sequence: CASSLQGKAYEQYF.

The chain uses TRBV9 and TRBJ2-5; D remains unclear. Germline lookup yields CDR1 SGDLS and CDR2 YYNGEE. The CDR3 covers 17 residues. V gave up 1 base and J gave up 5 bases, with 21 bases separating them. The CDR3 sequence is CASSVSYDTVGGETQYF. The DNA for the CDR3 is TGTGCCAGCAGCGTATCTTACGACACGGTCGGTGGCGAGACCCAGTACTTC. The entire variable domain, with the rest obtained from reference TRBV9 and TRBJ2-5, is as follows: DSGVTQTPKHLITATGQRVTLRCSPRSGDLSVYWYQQSLDQGLQFLIQYYNGEERAKGNILERFSAQQFPDLHSELNLSSLELGDSALYFCASSVSYDTVGGETQYFGPGTRLLVL.

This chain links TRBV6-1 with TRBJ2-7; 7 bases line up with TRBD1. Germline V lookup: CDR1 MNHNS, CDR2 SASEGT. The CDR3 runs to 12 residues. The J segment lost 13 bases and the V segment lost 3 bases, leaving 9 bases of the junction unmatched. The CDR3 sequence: CASSDEGARNYF. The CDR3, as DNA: TGTGCCAGCAGTGACGAGGGGGCCCGAAACTACTTC.

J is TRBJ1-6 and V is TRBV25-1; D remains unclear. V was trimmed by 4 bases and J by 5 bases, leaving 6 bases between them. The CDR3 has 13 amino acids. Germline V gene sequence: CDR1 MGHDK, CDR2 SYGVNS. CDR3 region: CASSAINNSPLHF. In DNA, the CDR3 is TGTGCCAGCAGTGCAATCAATAATTCACCCCTCCACTTT. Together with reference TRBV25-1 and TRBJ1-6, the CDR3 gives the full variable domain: EADIYQTPRYLVIGTGKKITLECSQTMGHDKMYWYQQDPGMELHLIHYSYGVNSTEKGDLSSESTVSRIRTEHFPLTLESARPSHTSQYLCASSAINNSPLHFGNGTRLTVT.

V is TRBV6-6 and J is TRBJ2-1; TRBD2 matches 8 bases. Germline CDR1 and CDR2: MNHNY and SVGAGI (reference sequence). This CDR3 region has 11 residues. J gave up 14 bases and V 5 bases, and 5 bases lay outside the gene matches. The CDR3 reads CASSGQREKFF. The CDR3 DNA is TGTGCCAGCAGTGGTCAGCGGGAGAAGTTCTTC.

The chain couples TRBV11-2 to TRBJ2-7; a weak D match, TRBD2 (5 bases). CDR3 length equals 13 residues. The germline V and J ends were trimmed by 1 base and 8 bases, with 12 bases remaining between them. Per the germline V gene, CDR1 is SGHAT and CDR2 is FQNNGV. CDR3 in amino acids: CASSLASAGKQYF. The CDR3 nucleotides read TGTGCCAGCAGCTTAGCTAGTGCCGGGAAGCAGTACTTC.

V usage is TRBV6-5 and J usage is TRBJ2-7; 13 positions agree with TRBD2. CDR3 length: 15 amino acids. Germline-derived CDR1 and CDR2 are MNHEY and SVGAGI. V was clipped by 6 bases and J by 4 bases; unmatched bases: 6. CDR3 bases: TGTGCCAGCAGCCTCTTACTAGCGGGAGGGTACGAGCAGTACTTC. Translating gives CASSLLLAGGYEQYF.

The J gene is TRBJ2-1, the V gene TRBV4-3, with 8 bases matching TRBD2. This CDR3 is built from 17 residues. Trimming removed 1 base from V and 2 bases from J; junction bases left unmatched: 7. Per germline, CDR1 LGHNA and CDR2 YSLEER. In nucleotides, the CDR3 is TGCGCCAGCAGCCAAGCCTGGGGGCGGGAGGCCTACAATGAGCAGTTCTTC. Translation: CASSQAWGREAYNEQFF.

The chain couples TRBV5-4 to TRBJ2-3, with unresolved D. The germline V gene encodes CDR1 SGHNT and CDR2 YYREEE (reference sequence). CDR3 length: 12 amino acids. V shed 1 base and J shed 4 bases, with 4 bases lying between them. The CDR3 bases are TGTGCCAGCAGCTTGCCCGCAGATACGCAGTATTTT. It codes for CASSLPADTQYF.

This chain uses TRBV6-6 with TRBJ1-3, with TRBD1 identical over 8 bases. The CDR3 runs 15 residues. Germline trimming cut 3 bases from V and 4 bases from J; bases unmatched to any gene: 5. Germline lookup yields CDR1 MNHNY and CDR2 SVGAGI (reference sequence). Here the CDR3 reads CASSYSGQGGNTIYF. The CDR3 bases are TGTGCCAGCAGTTATTCCGGACAGGGAGGAAACACCATATATTTT.

This CDR3 reads CASSLSGTEPLYGYTF. CDR3 DNA: TGTGCCAGTAGTCTTTCCGGGACAGAACCCCTATATGGCTACACCTTC. The genes are TRBV19 and TRBJ1-2, with TRBD1 matching 7 bases. The CDR3 is made up of 16 amino acids. Germline CDR1 LNHDA, CDR2 SQIVND (reference sequence). Trimming cost V 5 bases and J 5 bases; bases outside gene matches: 14. Based on the CDR3 plus reference TRBV19 and TRBJ1-2, the full variable domain is DGGITQSPKYLFRKEGQNVTLSCEQNLNHDAMYWYRQDPGQGLRLIYYSQIVNDFQKGDIAEGYSVSREKKESFPLTVTSAQKNPTAFYLCASSLSGTEPLYGYTFGSGTRLTVV.

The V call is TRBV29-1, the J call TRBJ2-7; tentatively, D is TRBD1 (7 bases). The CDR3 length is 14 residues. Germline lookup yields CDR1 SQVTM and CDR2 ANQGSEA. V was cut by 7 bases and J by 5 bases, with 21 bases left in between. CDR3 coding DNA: TGCAGCGCAGAGCCGACAGGGAGGCCCCACGAGCAGTACTTC. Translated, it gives CSAEPTGRPHEQYF.

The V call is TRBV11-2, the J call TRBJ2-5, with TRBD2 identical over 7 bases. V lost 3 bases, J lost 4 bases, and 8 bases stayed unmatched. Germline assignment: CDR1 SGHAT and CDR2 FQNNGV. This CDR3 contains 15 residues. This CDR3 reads CASSLLLPGGETQYF. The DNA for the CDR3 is TGTGCCAGCAGCTTGCTACTACCGGGGGGAGAGACCCAGTACTTC.

The CDR3 spells CASSFTGGSGSSGPQVQFF. The CDR3 coding sequence is TGTGCCAGCAGCTTTACCGGGGGTAGCGGGAGTTCCGGCCCCCAGGTGCAGTTCTTC. The chain combines TRBV7-2 with TRBJ2-1, with 9 bases that match TRBD2. CDR1 and CDR2 from the germline V gene are SGHTA and FQGNSA. With V trimmed by 3 bases and J by 12 bases, 24 bases remained unmatched. This CDR3 region has 19 residues.

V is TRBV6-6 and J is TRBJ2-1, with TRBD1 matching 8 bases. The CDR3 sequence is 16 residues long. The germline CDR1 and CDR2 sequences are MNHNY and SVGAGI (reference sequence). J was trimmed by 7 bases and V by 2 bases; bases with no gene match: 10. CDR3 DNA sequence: TGTGCCAGCAGTTACCCGATAGGACAGGGAAGAAATGAGCAGTTCTTC. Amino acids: CASSYPIGQGRNEQFF.

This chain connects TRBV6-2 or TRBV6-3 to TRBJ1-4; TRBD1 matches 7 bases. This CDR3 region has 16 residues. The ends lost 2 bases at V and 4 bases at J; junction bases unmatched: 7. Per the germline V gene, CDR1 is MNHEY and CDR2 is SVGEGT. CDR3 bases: TGTGCCAGCAGTTACGACAGGGTTGATGGTAATGAAAAACTGTTTTTT. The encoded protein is CASSYDRVDGNEKLFF.

CDR3 bases: TGTGCCAGCAGCTTAGTGGCAGAAAGTGAAAAACTGTTTTTT. The encoded protein is CASSLVAESEKLFF. The V gene is TRBV11-2, the J gene TRBJ1-4; D ambiguous. The CDR3 contains 14 residues. CDR1 SGHAT and CDR2 FQNNGV come from the germline V gene. Deletions cut 1 base from V and 7 bases from J, with 10 bases between.

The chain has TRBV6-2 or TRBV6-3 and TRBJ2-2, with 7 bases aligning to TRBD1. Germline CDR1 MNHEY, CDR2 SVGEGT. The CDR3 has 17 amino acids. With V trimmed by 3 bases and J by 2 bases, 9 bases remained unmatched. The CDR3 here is CASSYALRDSNTGELFF. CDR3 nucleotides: TGTGCCAGCAGTTATGCCCTTAGGGACAGTAACACCGGGGAGCTGTTTTTT.

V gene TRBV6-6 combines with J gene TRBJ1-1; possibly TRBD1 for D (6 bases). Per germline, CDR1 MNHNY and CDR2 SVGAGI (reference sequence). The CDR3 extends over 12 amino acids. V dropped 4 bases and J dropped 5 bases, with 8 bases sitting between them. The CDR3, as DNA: TGTGCCAGCAGTTCTCAGGGGACTGAAGCTTTCTTT. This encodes CASSSQGTEAFF.